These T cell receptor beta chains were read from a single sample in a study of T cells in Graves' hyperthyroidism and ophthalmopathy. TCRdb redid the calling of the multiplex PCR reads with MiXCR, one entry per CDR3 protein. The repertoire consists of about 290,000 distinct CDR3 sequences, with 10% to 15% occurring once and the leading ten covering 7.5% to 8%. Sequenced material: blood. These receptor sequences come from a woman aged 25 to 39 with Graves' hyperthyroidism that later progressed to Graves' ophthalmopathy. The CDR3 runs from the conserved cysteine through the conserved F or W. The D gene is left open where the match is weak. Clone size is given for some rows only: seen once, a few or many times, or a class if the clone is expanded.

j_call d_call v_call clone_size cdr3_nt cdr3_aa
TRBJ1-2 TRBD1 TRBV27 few TGTGCCAGCAGTAAAACAGGGGGCGGGGGCTACACCTTC CASSKTGGGGYTF
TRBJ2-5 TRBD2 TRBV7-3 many TGTGCCAGCAGCCCCCGAGGACTAGCGGGGGCGGAGACCCAGTACTTC CASSPRGLAGAETQYF
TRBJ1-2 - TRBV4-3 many TGCGCCAGCAGCAATTTACAGCCAGACTATGGCTACACCTTC CASSNLQPDYGYTF
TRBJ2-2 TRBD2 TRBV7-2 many TGTGCCAGCAGCGCCTTAGCGGGATCTGTGGCCGGGGAGCTGTTTTTT CASSALAGSVAGELFF
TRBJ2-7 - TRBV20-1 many TGCAGTGCTAGAAGCGGGTTTCGGTACGAGCAGTACTTC CSARSGFRYEQYF
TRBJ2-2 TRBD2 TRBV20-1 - TGCAGTGCTCCCCTCGGGGGGGCCACCGGGGAGCTGTTTTTT CSAPLGGATGELFF
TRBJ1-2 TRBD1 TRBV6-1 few TGTGCCAGCAAACAGGACAGGGGGCGCGGCTATGGCTACACCTTC CASKQDRGRGYGYTF
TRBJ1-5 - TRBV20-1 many TGCAGTGCCCCCGGGGGCCAGTTAGAAAATCAGCCCCAGCATTTT CSAPGGQLENQPQHF
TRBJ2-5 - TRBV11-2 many TGTGCCAGCAGCTTAAGCGGGGAGACCCAGTACTTC CASSLSGETQYF
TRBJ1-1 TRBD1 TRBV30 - TGTGCCTGGAGGACCGGGACAGGGAGGACTGAAGCTTTCTTT CAWRTGTGRTEAFF
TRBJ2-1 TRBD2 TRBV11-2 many TGTGCCAGCAGCTTAGCAGGGACTAGGCAGTTCTTC CASSLAGTRQFF
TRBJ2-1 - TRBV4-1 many TGCGCCAGCAGCCAAGGCGGCGGAGTCGGAACCAGGGAGCAGTTCTTC CASSQGGGVGTREQFF
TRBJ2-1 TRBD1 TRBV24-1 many TGTGCCACCAGTGATTTGAAGGACAGGGGAACCTACAATGAGCAGTTCTTC CATSDLKDRGTYNEQFF
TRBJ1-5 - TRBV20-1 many TGCAGTGCTACATATGAGAGGTCTAACAATCAGCCCCAGCATTTT CSATYERSNNQPQHF
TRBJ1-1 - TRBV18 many TGTGCCAGCTCACCACAGACCTTGAACACTGAAGCTTTCTTT CASSPQTLNTEAFF
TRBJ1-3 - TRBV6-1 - TGTGCCAGCGGCTTGACAGTTTCCTCTGGAAACACCATATATTTT CASGLTVSSGNTIYF
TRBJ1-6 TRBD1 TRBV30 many TGTGCCGGGGTTCTTGGGAAGGGGGCAAATTCACCCCTCCACTTT CAGVLGKGANSPLHF
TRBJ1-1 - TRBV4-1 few TGCGCCAGCAGCCAAGAAATCAGTTTTGGCACTGAAGCTTTCTTT CASSQEISFGTEAFF
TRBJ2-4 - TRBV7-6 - TGTGCCAGCAGCTTAGAAGGGGCCCAAGCCAAAAACATTCAGTACTTC CASSLEGAQAKNIQYF
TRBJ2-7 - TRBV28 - TGTGCCAGCAGGCGGGCGTTCAGCGCCTACGAGCAGTACTTC CASRRAFSAYEQYF
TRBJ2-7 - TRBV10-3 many TGTGCCATCAGTGCGACAGGGAGGCTGCCAGACGAGCAGTACTTC CAISATGRLPDEQYF
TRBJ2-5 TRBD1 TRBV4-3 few TGCGCCAGCAGCCCCCACTACAGGGGCGGGGAGACCCAGTACTTC CASSPHYRGGETQYF
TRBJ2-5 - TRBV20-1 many TGCAGTGCTGAGGGGGGAGGCCGAGAGACCCAGTACTTC CSAEGGGRETQYF